Sequencing of this T cell receptor beta chain was carried out in a study of CD8+ T cells in alopecia areata. Once RNA had been extracted, it was reverse transcribed into cDNA to act as the sequencing template. TCRdb keeps only in-frame clones here, not all; method: immunoSEQ multiplex PCR. The table has about 250,000 clones, about 62% seen once; the top ten hold roughly 0.88%. Treatment of the sample: oral pan-JAK inhibitor, 5-10 mg twice daily. The CDR3 contains 14 residues. Germline V gene data show CDR1 as LNHNV and CDR2 as YYDKDF (reference sequence). The ends were cut back, 0 bases at V and 8 bases at J, with 13 bases in the middle.

The chain has TRBV15 and TRBJ1-2; D uncertain. The sequence derives from a human donor with alopecia areata. The specimen comprised CD4+ T cells sorted from blood, sampled at week 52, from a patient treated with tofacitinib. Written as DNA, the CDR3 is TGTGCCACCAGCAGAGATTCCCCCTCGGGAGGCTACACCTTC. Translated, it gives CATSRDSPSGGYTF.